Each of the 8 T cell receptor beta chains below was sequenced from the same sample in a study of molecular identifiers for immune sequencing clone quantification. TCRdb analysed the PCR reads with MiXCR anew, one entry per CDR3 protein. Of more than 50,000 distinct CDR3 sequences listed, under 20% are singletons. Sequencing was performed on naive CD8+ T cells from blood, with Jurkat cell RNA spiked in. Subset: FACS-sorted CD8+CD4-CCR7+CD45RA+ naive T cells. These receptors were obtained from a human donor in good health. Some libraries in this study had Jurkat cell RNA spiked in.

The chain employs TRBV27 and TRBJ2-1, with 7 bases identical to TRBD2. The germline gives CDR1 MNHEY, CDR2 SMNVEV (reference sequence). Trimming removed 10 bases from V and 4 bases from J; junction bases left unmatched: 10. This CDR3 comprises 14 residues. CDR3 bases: TGTGCCAACAGCCTCAACGGGAGGTACAATGAGCAGTTCTTC. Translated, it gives CANSLNGRYNEQFF.

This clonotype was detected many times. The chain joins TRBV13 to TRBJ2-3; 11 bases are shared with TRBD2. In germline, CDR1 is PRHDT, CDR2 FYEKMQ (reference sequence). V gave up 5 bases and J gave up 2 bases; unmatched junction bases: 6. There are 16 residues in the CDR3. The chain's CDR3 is CASSPTSGASTDTQYF. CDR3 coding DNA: TGTGCCAGCAGCCCGACTAGCGGGGCTTCCACAGATACGCAGTATTTT.

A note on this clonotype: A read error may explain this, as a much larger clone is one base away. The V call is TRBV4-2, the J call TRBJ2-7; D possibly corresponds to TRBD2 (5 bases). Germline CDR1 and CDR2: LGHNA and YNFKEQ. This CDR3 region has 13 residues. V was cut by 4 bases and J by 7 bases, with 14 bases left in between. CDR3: CASSLGLPGEQYF. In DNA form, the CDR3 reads TGTGCCAGCAGCCTTGGACTCCCGGGGGAGCAGTACTTC.

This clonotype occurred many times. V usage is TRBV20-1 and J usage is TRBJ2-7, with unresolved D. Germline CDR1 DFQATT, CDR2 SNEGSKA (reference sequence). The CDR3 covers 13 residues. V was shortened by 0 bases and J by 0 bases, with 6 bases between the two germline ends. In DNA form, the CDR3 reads TGCAGTGCTAGAGATGGCGGCTCCTACGAGCAGTACTTC. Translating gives CSARDGGSYEQYF.

In DNA, the CDR3 is TGTGCCAGTAGCGTGGCGGGAGGTTTCGAGCAGTTCTTC. Amino acid sequence: CASSVAGGFEQFF. The chain combines TRBV19 with TRBJ2-1, with 8 bases fitting TRBD2. Germline trimming cut 6 bases from V and 10 bases from J; bases unmatched to any gene: 8. The germline V gene has CDR1 LNHDA and CDR2 SQIVND (reference sequence). The CDR3 has 13 residues.

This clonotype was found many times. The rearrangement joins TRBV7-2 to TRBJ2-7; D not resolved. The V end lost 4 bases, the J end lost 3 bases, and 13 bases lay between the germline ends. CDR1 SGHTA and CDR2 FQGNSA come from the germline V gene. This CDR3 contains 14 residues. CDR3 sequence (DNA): TGTGCCAGCAGCTGGCGGAGCACTGACTACGAGCAGTACTTC. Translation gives CASSWRSTDYEQYF.

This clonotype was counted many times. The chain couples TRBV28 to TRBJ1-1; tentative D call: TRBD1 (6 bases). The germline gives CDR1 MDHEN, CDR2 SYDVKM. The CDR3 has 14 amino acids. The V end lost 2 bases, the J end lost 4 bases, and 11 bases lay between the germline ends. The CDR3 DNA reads TGTGCCAGCAGTTTAATTGAGGGGGTCACTGAAGCTTTCTTT. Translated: CASSLIEGVTEAFF.

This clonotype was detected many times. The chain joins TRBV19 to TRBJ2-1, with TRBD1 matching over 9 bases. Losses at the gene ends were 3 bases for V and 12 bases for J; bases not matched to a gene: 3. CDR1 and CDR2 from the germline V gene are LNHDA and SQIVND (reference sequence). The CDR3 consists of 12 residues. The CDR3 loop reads CASSIGGQGQFF. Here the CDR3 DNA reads TGTGCCAGTAGTATTGGGGGACAGGGGCAGTTCTTC.